This T cell receptor beta chain was sequenced in a study of T cells after yellow fever vaccination. Turning to the study itself: SMART-Seq v4 Ultra Low Input handled preparation of low-cell-number fractions. General study results and limits: Among primary-vaccination clones, most reappeared after the booster, at approximately 96% for CD4 and approximately 90% for CD8. Some clonotypes were seen in both the CD4 and the CD8 compartments. These made up a small share and likely arose from convergent recombination.

Template switching with 5'RACE generated the TCR cDNA and added a universal primer site and UMIs. A single record per CDR3 protein comes from TCRdb applying MiXCR to the 5' RACE reads. The table shows more than 450,000 distinct CDR3 sequences, with just over 20% occurring only once. On this clonotype: Its antigen is not identified.

The CDR3 extends over 16 amino acids. Trimming took 3 bases from V and 2 from J, leaving 14 bases between them. Sequences were derived from PBMCs, sampled 21 days after the first yellow fever vaccination. This clonotype was sampled from a man aged 18-30 years who received the YFV17D yellow fever vaccine. The V gene is TRBV12-3 or TRBV12-4, the J gene TRBJ1-5, with TRBD1 as a possible D gene (5 bases). The CDR3 loop is CASSFTGEHGNQPQHF. The DNA for the CDR3 is TGTGCCAGCAGTTTTACGGGGGAGCACGGCAATCAGCCCCAGCATTTT.